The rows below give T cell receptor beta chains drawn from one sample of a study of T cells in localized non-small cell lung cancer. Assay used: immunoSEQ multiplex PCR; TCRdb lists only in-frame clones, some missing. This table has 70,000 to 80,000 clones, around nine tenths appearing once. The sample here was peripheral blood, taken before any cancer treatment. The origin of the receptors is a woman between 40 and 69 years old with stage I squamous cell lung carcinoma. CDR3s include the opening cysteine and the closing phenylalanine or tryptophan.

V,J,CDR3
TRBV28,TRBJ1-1,CASSLVEQGAEAFF
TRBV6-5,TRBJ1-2,CASSPRTGNGYTF
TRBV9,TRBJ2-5,CASSVGQGRGQETQYF
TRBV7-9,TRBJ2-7,CASSLRYEQYF
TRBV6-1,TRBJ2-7,CASSVRQSSYEQYF
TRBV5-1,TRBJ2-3,CASSLEASGGARDTQYF
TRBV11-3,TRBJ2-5,CASSLNMGHQETQYF
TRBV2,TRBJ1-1,CASSEATGNTEAFF
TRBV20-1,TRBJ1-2,CSAPVVDGYTF
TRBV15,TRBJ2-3,CATSSPLGDTQYF
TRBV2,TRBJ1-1,CAGGDLNTEAFF